This record looks at one TCR beta chain sequence and its context. The data are from a study of blood T cell repertoires in COVID-19. Study background: Collection of acute and convalescent COVID-19 samples took place in the United States, Italy and Spain. PBMCs, B-cell-depleted T cells, or T cells were the source of the cDNA or gDNA that made up the material.

Original processing methods: Amplifying reference gene primers gave estimates of nucleated cell counts. Assay used: immunoSEQ multiplex PCR; TCRdb lists only in-frame clones, some missing. D and trimming come from the DNA, and the V and J calls and clone size come from that table. The sample has around 300,000 clones; 70% to 90% are singletons. V shed 4 bases and J shed 0 bases, with 11 bases lying between them. The germline V gene encodes CDR1 SQVTM and CDR2 ANQGSEA. The CDR3 contains 14 residues. This receptor was identified in a woman in her seventies with acute or convalescent COVID-19. The specimen was peripheral blood. The J gene is TRBJ2-3, the V gene TRBV29-1; no reliable D call. CDR3 DNA sequence: TGCAGCGTTGCCGGGTTCGCTAGCACAGATACGCAGTATTTT. Translated, it gives CSVAGFASTDTQYF.